Sequencing of this T cell receptor (beta chain) was carried out in a study of blood T cell repertoires in COVID-19. Study-wide context: Acute-phase and convalescent COVID-19 samples originated in the United States, Italy and Spain.

The method was immunoSEQ multiplex PCR; TCRdb's version includes in-frame clones alone and lacks a portion of them. The profile shows 52,000 or so clones, roughly 79% of them singletons. Per the germline V gene, CDR1 is MNHEY and CDR2 is SMNVEV (reference sequence). V was cut by 6 bases and J by 9 bases, with 15 bases left in between. There are 14 residues in the CDR3. The chain couples TRBV27 to TRBJ1-6, with D perhaps matching TRBD1 (5 bases). Sequencing used peripheral blood. The receptor was derived from a human donor in a cohort sampled during active COVID-19. This chain's CDR3 is CASSHPGIGSPLHF. The CDR3 DNA follows: TGTGCCAGCAGCCACCCAGGGATTGGTTCACCCCTCCACTTT.